This is a list of T cell receptor beta chains from one sample in a study of T-cell reconstitution after alpha-beta-depleted transplantation in children. TCRdb reprocessed the PCR reads with MiXCR, giving one entry per CDR3 protein. The table has some 43,000 distinct CDR3 sequences, approximately 8.7% seen once. The sample consisted of PBMCs, mostly from graft donor cells, taken 60 days after TCRalphabeta/CD19-depleted stem cell transplant. These receptor sequences come from a male patient under 10 years old who had a stem cell transplant for chronic granulomatous disease, so the T cells may come from the graft donor. The CDR3 runs from the conserved cysteine through the conserved F or W. The D gene is left open where the match is weak. Size is stated for part of the rows, as once, few or many counts, or as a class when the clone is expanded.

CDR3nt | CDR3aa | j_gene | d_gene | v_gene | abundance
TGTGCCAGCAGCCAAGATAAGGCGGGGGCAGTCCACGAGCAGTACTTC | CASSQDKAGAVHEQYF | TRBJ2-7 | - | TRBV14 | -
TGTGCCAGCAGCTTGTTCGGGGTGGAGTTCTTC | CASSLFGVEFF | TRBJ2-1 | - | TRBV5-6 | many
TGTGCCAGCAGTCGCGGGACTAGCGGGAGTAATGAGCAGTTCTTC | CASSRGTSGSNEQFF | TRBJ2-1 | TRBD2 | TRBV12-3/TRBV12-4 | many
TGTGCCAGCAGTCAGACAGATGGCTACACCTTC | CASSQTDGYTF | TRBJ1-2 | - | TRBV28 | few
TGTGCCACCACCATCCTACTAAGTAACAATGAGCAGTTCTTC | CATTILLSNNEQFF | TRBJ2-1 | - | TRBV28 | -
TGCAGCGCCCGGGAGGGCTCGATCTACGAGCAGTACTTC | CSAREGSIYEQYF | TRBJ2-7 | TRBD2 | TRBV29-1 | many
TGCAGTGCCAGTACCGGGACTAATGAAAAACTGTTTTTT | CSASTGTNEKLFF | TRBJ1-4 | - | TRBV20-1 | -
TGTGCCAGCGGCCCGGGGCCAGGGGGGGAGACCCAGTACTTC | CASGPGPGGETQYF | TRBJ2-5 | - | TRBV7-1 | -
TGTGCCAGCAGTTTACCGAGCAGGCCAGATACGCAGTATTTT | CASSLPSRPDTQYF | TRBJ2-3 | - | TRBV28 | few
TGTGCCAGCAGCCCGGGGGAGGGACCGTCCTACACCTTC | CASSPGEGPSYTF | TRBJ1-2 | - | TRBV12-3/TRBV12-4 | many
TGTGCCAGCAGCTTAGTGGGTACAGGGAACACTGAAGCTTTCTTT | CASSLVGTGNTEAFF | TRBJ1-1 | - | TRBV7-2 | many
TGTGCCAGCGGGGCCGACAGGGGCGTCACTGAAGCTTTCTTT | CASGADRGVTEAFF | TRBJ1-1 | TRBD1 | TRBV28 | many
TGTGCCAGCAGCTCCGGCCCGCGAAGTGAGCAGTTCTTC | CASSSGPRSEQFF | TRBJ2-1 | - | TRBV7-3 | many
TGTGCCAGCAGCTTAGTAGGCCCGACGGACAACGAGCAGTACTTC | CASSLVGPTDNEQYF | TRBJ2-7 | - | TRBV7-6 | -
TGTGCCAGCAGCGGGCGGGCTAGATCCTACAATGAGCAGTTCTTC | CASSGRARSYNEQFF | TRBJ2-1 | - | TRBV5-4 | once
TGCGCCAGCAGCCCAGGGGACAGGTTGCATGAGCAGTTCTTC | CASSPGDRLHEQFF | TRBJ2-1 | TRBD1 | TRBV5-1 | many
TGTGCCAGTAGTATGCTAAGGCTAGTTCGGAACAATGAGCAGTTCTTC | CASSMLRLVRNNEQFF | TRBJ2-1 | - | TRBV19 | many
TGTGCCGTAGGACAGGGACTTCGGTCCCAAGAGACCCAGTACTTC | CAVGQGLRSQETQYF | TRBJ2-5 | TRBD1 | TRBV7-9 | many
TGCAGTGCTAGTGGTCTGGGTAAAGTCCGGAGCTCCTATAATTCACCCCTCCACTTT | CSASGLGKVRSSYNSPLHF | TRBJ1-6 | - | TRBV20-1 | many
TGTGCCAGCAGGGCACTGTCGCTCACCTACGAGCAGTACTTC | CASRALSLTYEQYF | TRBJ2-7 | - | TRBV27 | many
TGTGCCAGCAGCGTAGCTACGGGGACAGGGATCTACGAGCAGTACTTC | CASSVATGTGIYEQYF | TRBJ2-7 | TRBD1 | TRBV9 | many
TGTGCCAGCAGCTGGGGACAGGGGAGGAGTGAGCAGTTCTTC | CASSWGQGRSEQFF | TRBJ2-1 | TRBD1 | TRBV5-4 | few
TGTGCCAGCGGGAGGATGGCGGTAGATACGCAGTATTTT | CASGRMAVDTQYF | TRBJ2-3 | - | TRBV27 | many
TGTGCCAGCAGCAAAGTCAGGGGGAACTCTGGAAACACCATATATTTT | CASSKVRGNSGNTIYF | TRBJ1-3 | TRBD1 | TRBV28 | many
TGCGCCAGCAGCTTGCTGCGGGAGGTCTACAATGAGCAGTTCTTC | CASSLLREVYNEQFF | TRBJ2-1 | TRBD2 | TRBV5-1 | many
TGCTGTGCGTTAGGGGGCCCCGGGACTAGCGGTTACAATGAGCAGTTCTTC | CCALGGPGTSGYNEQFF | TRBJ2-1 | TRBD2 | TRBV20-1 | -
TGCAGTGCAAAAGGTTGGGGTCGGAGCTATGGCTACACCTTC | CSAKGWGRSYGYTF | TRBJ1-2 | - | TRBV20-1 | many
TGTGCCAGCAGCGAGGGGACTATGGGGCAGTTCTTC | CASSEGTMGQFF | TRBJ2-1 | TRBD2 | TRBV12-3/TRBV12-4 | few